This TCR beta chain appears in the sequencing data of a study of OX40 agonist ivuxolimab in advanced cancers. In terms of the full investigation: Ivuxolimab was a fully human IgG2 agonistic monoclonal antibody targeting the costimulatory receptor OX40 (CD134). Intravenous ivuxolimab was administered to patients every 2 weeks at six dose levels: 0.01, 0.1, 0.3, 1.5, 3 and 10 mg/kg. Among the 50 to 55 dose-escalation patients, approximately 20 had hepatocellular carcinoma, about 15 melanoma, 9 renal cell carcinoma and 9 head and neck cancer. The paper describes the monotherapy dose-escalation part (N = 52 patients) of the phase I trial of ivuxolimab. The dose-escalation cohort was almost 85% male with a mean age of roughly 62 years, ranging from 23 to 79. Three dose-escalation patients achieved partial responses, one with hepatocellular carcinoma and two with cutaneous melanoma. Patients were allowed to have had prior anti-PD-1, anti-PD-L1 or anti-CTLA-4 therapy, and approximately 40% of the dose-escalation patients had previously received checkpoint inhibitors. The purpose of peripheral TCRbeta sequencing was to test whether ivuxolimab changed TCR sequence diversity and led to clonal T-cell expansion. What the research found in general, with its limitations: After ivuxolimab, expanded clones were on average more numerous among CD8+ T cells than among CD4+ T cells. In the 0.1-3.0 mg/kg groups, partial responders had among the lowest normalized peripheral clonal expansion, particularly in CD8+ T cells. At doses of 0.1 to 3.0 mg/kg, clonal expansion of both CD4+ and CD8+ blood T cells was observed from baseline to week 6. The antigen specificity of the peripheral T cells that underwent clonal expansion was not determined. Low levels of normalized T-cell clonal expansion were also seen in some nonresponding patients.

CDR1 and CDR2, looked up from the germline V gene, are SGHVS and FNYEAQ. Its CDR3 holds 15 amino acids, cysteine through phenylalanine. Only the CDR3 DNA stays, 45 bases, in frame from base 1. Trimming leaves V shorter by 4 bases and J shorter by 6 bases, with the junction holding 4 bases beyond the gene matches. This clone has a single count. Its specific antigen is unknown. Per-nucleotide qualities are absent, and no much larger clonotype sits a single base away. To sequence the TCRbeta CDR3 region, genomic DNA was isolated from the sorted cells. The immunoSEQ Assay was used to sequence the TCRbeta CDR3 regions. Not all clones reach the TCRdb copy of this immuneACCESS table, which keeps in-frame sequences only. Checked studies attribute under half of the gap to unresolved V genes and leave the rest unexplained. Here the sample has over 65,000 clones; 86% occur a single time. In total, the top ten clones hold roughly 2.1% of the sample.

The trial excluded patients who had a history of autoimmune disease or were on systemic immunosuppression. Peripheral blood for TCR sequencing was drawn from every dose cohort at baseline, at cycle 4 day 1 and at cycle 7 day 1. Samples came from an open-label, multicenter, first-in-human phase I dose-escalation trial of ivuxolimab. The trial enrolled adults with locally advanced or metastatic head and neck squamous cell, hepatocellular, melanoma or renal cell carcinoma. CD4+ and CD8+ T cells were sorted separately from peripheral blood before TCR sequencing. The V and J genes are TRBV7-6 and TRBJ2-2; a stretch of 11 junction bases matches TRBD2. The TCR comes from an adult with an advanced solid tumor such as melanoma, head and neck, liver or kidney cancer. The specimen was CD4+ or CD8+ T cells sorted from blood, collected in a trial of the OX40 agonist ivuxolimab. The DNA is TGTGCCAGCAGCTATATAGCGGGGGGGCCCGGGGAGCTGTTTTTT. It is translated as CASSYIAGGPGELFF.